The 19 T cell receptor beta chains in this list originate from one sample, sequenced in a study of blood T cell repertoires in COVID-19. Produced via immunoSEQ multiplex PCR; TCRdb's table is partial and in-frame only. The sample gives 200,000 to 250,000 clones, around nine tenths of which show up once; 2.5% to 3% is in the top ten. Sequenced input: peripheral blood. These receptors all come from a woman aged 60-70 years with acute or convalescent COVID-19.

The chain has TRBV3-1 (or the pseudogene TRBV3-2) and TRBJ2-7, with 10 bases matching TRBD2. Germline V CDR1 and CDR2: LGHDT, YNNKEL (reference sequence). CDR3 size: 14 residues. After removal of 6 bases from V and 4 bases from J, the junction contained 6 bases not matched to a gene. This chain's CDR3 is CASRYLAGVYEQYF. DNA for the CDR3: TGTGCCAGCAGGTACCTAGCGGGAGTGTACGAGCAGTACTTC.

The rearrangement links TRBV2 to TRBJ1-6; D is ambiguous. The CDR3 loop spans 15 amino acids. V shed 8 bases and J shed 2 bases, with 13 bases lying between them. Germline assignment: CDR1 SNHLY and CDR2 FYNNEI. The CDR3 here is CASLKEVTYNSPLHF. DNA for the CDR3: TGTGCCAGCCTAAAGGAGGTGACCTATAATTCACCCCTCCACTTT.

This chain's CDR3 is CASSPIQDRVTQYF. The DNA for the CDR3 is TGTGCCAGCAGTCCGATCCAGGACAGGGTTACGCAGTATTTT. J is TRBJ2-3 and V is TRBV28; 8 nucleotides match TRBD1. This CDR3 comprises 14 residues. Trimming took 5 bases from V and 8 from J; bases not matched to a gene: 9. Germline loops: CDR1 MDHEN, CDR2 SYDVKM.

This chain links TRBV30 with TRBJ1-6, with D unclear. Trimming cost V 5 bases and J 4 bases, with 9 bases left between them. The germline CDR1 and CDR2 sequences are GTSNPN and SVGIG (reference sequence). This CDR3 comprises 13 residues. CDR3 nucleotide sequence: TGTGCCTGGGGCACAGAATATAATTCACCCCTCCACTTT. Amino acids: CAWGTEYNSPLHF.

The V call is TRBV19, the J call TRBJ2-2; the match to TRBD2 covers 8 bases. Per the germline V gene, CDR1 is LNHDA and CDR2 is SQIVND (reference sequence). The ends lost 5 bases at V and 4 bases at J; junction bases unmatched: 3. This CDR3 contains 14 residues. In nucleotides, the CDR3 is TGTGCCAGTAGTTTCGGACTAGCCACCGGGGAGCTGTTTTTT. Protein product: CASSFGLATGELFF.

This chain joins TRBV5-1 and TRBJ1-2; TRBD1 is a possible D gene (5 bases). Trimming removed 4 bases at V and 7 bases at J, with 17 bases between. The CDR3 loop spans 14 amino acids. Germline CDR1 is SGHRS and CDR2 is YFSETQ. The CDR3 region has the DNA TGCGCCAGCAGCGCCCAAACAGGTCAGCTTGGCTACACCTTC. Its protein is CASSAQTGQLGYTF.

The rearrangement uses TRBV19 and TRBJ2-4, with D unclear. V shed 10 bases and J shed 7 bases, with 11 bases lying between them. The CDR3 is 11 residues long. Germline CDR1 is LNHDA and CDR2 is SQIVND (reference sequence). This CDR3 is CATTERNIQYF. The CDR3 DNA reads TGTGCCACCACGGAGCGCAACATTCAGTACTTC.

The chain links TRBV4-2 to TRBJ2-1, with D maybe TRBD2 (5 bases). CDR3 length equals 14 residues. Germline CDR1 LGHNA, CDR2 YNFKEQ. Trimming cost V 1 base and J 10 bases, with 14 bases left between them. The CDR3 nucleotides are TGTGCCAGCAGCCAAGCCCTACTAGAAGGGGAGCAGTTCTTC. It specifies CASSQALLEGEQFF.

The chain is built from TRBV4-3 and TRBJ2-1; 8 nucleotides align to TRBD1. The germline V gene encodes CDR1 LGHNA and CDR2 YSLEER. Trimming took 0 bases from V and 4 from J; bases not matched to a gene: 5. The CDR3 has 16 residues. The CDR3 is CASSQEPGQVYNEQFF. The CDR3 bases are TGCGCCAGCAGCCAAGAGCCGGGACAGGTATACAATGAGCAGTTCTTC.

The V gene is TRBV6-5, the J gene TRBJ2-1; TRBD1 matches 9 bases. After removal of 5 bases from V and 6 bases from J, the junction contained 8 bases not matched to a gene. The CDR3 covers 15 residues. Germline V gives CDR1 MNHEY, CDR2 SVGAGI. CDR3: CASSTRDRAPNEQFF. CDR3 DNA sequence: TGTGCCAGCAGTACCCGGGACAGGGCACCCAATGAGCAGTTCTTC.

The chain recombines TRBV6-6 with TRBJ1-2; 7 positions match TRBD1. The V gene end was trimmed by 3 bases and the J gene end by 4 bases; junction bases not matched to a gene: 2. The germline V gene has CDR1 MNHNY and CDR2 SVGAGI (reference sequence). This CDR3 comprises 13 residues. CDR3 region: CASSYGQVYGYTF. The CDR3 nucleotides read TGTGCCAGCAGTTATGGACAGGTCTATGGCTACACCTTC.

The chain employs TRBV3-1 (or the pseudogene TRBV3-2) and TRBJ1-1; 8 bases line up with TRBD1. V was pared by 6 bases and J by 4 bases, with 13 bases of the junction left unmatched. There are 16 residues in the CDR3. Germline V gives CDR1 LGHDT, CDR2 YNNKEL (reference sequence). The CDR3 DNA reads as TGTGCCAGCAGGCCCCATCAGGGGGCGCGAGGCACTGAAGCTTTCTTT. Translated, it gives CASRPHQGARGTEAFF.

The chain recombines TRBV27 with TRBJ2-1, with TRBD2 identical over 11 bases. The CDR3 is 16 amino acids. Per germline, CDR1 MNHEY and CDR2 SMNVEV (reference sequence). V dropped 5 bases and J dropped 12; count of bases not matched to a gene: 15. The CDR3 DNA reads TGTGCCAGCAGTACACTCGGGACTAGCGGTCACATCTTGCAGTTCTTC. Encoded protein: CASSTLGTSGHILQFF.

The V gene is TRBV7-2, the J gene TRBJ2-1, with 9 positions matching TRBD2. The germline gives CDR1 SGHTA, CDR2 FQGNSA. J was trimmed by 1 base and V by 4 bases; bases with no gene match: 11. The CDR3 spans 18 residues. The CDR3 spells CASSYRTPGLASYNEQFF. The DNA of the CDR3 is TGTGCCAGCAGCTATCGGACGCCGGGACTAGCTTCCTACAATGAGCAGTTCTTC.

V and J are TRBV10-1 and TRBJ1-3; D not certain. This CDR3 has 14 amino acids. V was clipped by 0 bases and J by 4 bases, with 7 bases between them. Germline-derived CDR1 and CDR2 are WNHNN and SYGVQD (reference sequence). CDR3 amino acids: CASSESAGGNTIYF. CDR3 bases: TGCGCCAGCAGTGAGTCGGCAGGAGGAAACACCATATATTTT.

This clone was seen just once. This chain uses TRBV5-1 with TRBJ1-4, with 9 bases identical to TRBD1. The germline V gene encodes CDR1 SGHRS and CDR2 YFSETQ. The CDR3 is 14 amino acids. V dropped 4 bases and J dropped 8; count of bases not matched to a gene: 6. DNA for the CDR3: TGCGCCAGCAGCATGACAGGGGGTGGAGAAAAACTGTTTTTT. Its translation: CASSMTGGGEKLFF.

The rearrangement links TRBV6-5 to TRBJ2-3; D unclear. Germline V gene lookup returns CDR1 MNHEY and CDR2 SVGAGI. V lost 10 bases and J 0 bases, leaving 14 bases between the germline ends. The CDR3 is 14 residues long. CDR3 sequence: CATPRGMSTDTQYF. CDR3 sequence (DNA): TGTGCCACTCCACGTGGCATGAGCACAGATACGCAGTATTTT.

CDR3 DNA: TGTGCCACCCAAGGGGGTGGGCAAGTAGAGACCCAGTACTTC. Translated: CATQGGGQVETQYF. The J gene is TRBJ2-5, the V gene TRBV28, with D perhaps matching TRBD1 (6 bases). V shed 10 bases and J shed 4 bases, with 19 bases lying between them. Germline V gene sequence: CDR1 MDHEN, CDR2 SYDVKM. The CDR3 has 14 residues.

The chain combines TRBV6-5 with TRBJ1-1; TRBD1 matches at 9 bases. V shed 6 bases and J 1 base; nucleotides not matched to a gene: 3. Germline V CDR1 and CDR2: MNHEY, SVGAGI. The CDR3 spans 14 residues. CDR3 nucleotides: TGTGCCAGCAGCAAGGACAGGGGGAACACTGAAGCTTTCTTT. The encoded protein is CASSKDRGNTEAFF.